This T cell receptor (beta chain) derives from a study of PD-L1 blockade in urothelial cancer. Study-level background: Blood-derived samples held a median around 140,000 T cells.

V lost 3 bases and J lost 7; bases outside the gene matches: 10. The V gene's germline CDR1 is SGHRS and CDR2 YFSETQ. The CDR3 is made up of 16 amino acids. A single count supports this clone. The data were produced by immunoSEQ multiplex PCR, yet TCRdb's version contains in-frame clones alone and is incomplete. Of about 57,000 clones listed, 70% to 90% are singletons. The source material was PBMCs, sampled around atezolizumab (anti-PD-L1) treatment. This sequence originates from a man in his fifties with urothelial cancer. This chain uses TRBV5-1 with TRBJ2-1, with TRBD2 matching 10 bases. CDR3 amino acids: CASSSRTSGMGNEQFF. CDR3 bases: TGCGCCAGCAGCTCCCGGACTAGCGGAATGGGGAATGAGCAGTTCTTC.